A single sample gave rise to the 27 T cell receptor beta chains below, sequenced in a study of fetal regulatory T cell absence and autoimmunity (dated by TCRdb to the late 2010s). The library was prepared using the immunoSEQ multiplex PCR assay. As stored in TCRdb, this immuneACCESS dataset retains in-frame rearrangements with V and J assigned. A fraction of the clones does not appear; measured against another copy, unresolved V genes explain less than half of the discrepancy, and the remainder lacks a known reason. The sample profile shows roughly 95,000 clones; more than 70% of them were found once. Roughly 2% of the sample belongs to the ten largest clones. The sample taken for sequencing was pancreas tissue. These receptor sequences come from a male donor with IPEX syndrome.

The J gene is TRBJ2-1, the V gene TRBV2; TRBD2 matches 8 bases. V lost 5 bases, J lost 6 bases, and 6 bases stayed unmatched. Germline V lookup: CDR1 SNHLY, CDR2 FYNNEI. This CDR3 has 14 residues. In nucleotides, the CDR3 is TGTGCCAGCAGTCACGAGCGGGAGCCCAATGAGCAGTTCTTC. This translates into CASSHEREPNEQFF.

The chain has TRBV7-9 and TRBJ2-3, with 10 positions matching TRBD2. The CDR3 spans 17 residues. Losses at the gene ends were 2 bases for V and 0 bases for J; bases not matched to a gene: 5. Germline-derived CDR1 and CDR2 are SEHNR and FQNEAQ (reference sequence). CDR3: CASSLLAGVTSTDTQYF. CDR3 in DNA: TGTGCCAGCAGCTTACTAGCGGGGGTGACTAGCACAGATACGCAGTATTTT.

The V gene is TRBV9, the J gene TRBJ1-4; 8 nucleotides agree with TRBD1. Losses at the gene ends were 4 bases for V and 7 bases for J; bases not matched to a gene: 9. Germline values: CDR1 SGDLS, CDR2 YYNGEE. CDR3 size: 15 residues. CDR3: CASSPGQGPGEKLFF. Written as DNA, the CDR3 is TGTGCCAGCAGCCCAGGACAGGGCCCGGGTGAAAAACTGTTTTTT.

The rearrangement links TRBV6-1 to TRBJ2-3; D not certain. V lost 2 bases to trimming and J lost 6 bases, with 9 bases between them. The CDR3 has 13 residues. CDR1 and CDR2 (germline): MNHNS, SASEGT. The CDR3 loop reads CASSETGPDTQYF. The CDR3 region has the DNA TGTGCCAGCAGTGAAACTGGGCCGGATACGCAGTATTTT.

DNA for the CDR3: TGCAGCGTTGAATACCCAGGGTGGAATGAGCAGTTCTTC. Translated, it gives CSVEYPGWNEQFF. The J gene is TRBJ2-1, the V gene TRBV29-1, with D tentatively TRBD1 (5 bases). This CDR3 spans 13 amino acids. V shed 2 bases and J shed 7 bases, with 12 bases lying between them. Germline CDR1 is SQVTM and CDR2 is ANQGSEA.

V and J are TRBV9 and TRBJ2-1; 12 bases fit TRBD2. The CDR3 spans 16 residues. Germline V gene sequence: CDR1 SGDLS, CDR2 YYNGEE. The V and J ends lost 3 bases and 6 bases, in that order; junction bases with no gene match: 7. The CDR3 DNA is TGTGCCAGCAGCGCTCCCCTAGCGGGGGGGAGCAATGAGCAGTTCTTC. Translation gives CASSAPLAGGSNEQFF.

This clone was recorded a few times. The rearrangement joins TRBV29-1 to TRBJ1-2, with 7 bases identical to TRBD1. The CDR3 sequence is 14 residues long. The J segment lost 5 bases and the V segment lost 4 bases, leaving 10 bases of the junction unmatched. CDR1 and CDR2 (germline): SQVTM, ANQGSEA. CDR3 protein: CSVAPRQGWYGYTF. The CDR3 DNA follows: TGCAGCGTTGCCCCTCGACAGGGATGGTATGGCTACACCTTC.

The CDR3 is CASSLAGGSYEQYF. The CDR3 DNA sequence: TGTGCCAGCAGCCTAGCGGGGGGCTCCTACGAGCAGTACTTC. The V call is TRBV5-6, the J call TRBJ2-7, with TRBD2 identical over 11 bases. This CDR3 comprises 14 residues. Germline V lookup: CDR1 SGHDT, CDR2 YYEEEE. V dropped 4 bases and J dropped 0; count of bases not matched to a gene: 0.

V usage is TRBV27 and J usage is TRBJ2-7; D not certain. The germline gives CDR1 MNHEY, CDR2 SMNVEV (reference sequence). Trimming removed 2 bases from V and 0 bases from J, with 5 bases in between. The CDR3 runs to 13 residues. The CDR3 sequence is CASSLAHSYEQYF. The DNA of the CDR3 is TGTGCCAGCAGTTTAGCCCACTCCTACGAGCAGTACTTC.

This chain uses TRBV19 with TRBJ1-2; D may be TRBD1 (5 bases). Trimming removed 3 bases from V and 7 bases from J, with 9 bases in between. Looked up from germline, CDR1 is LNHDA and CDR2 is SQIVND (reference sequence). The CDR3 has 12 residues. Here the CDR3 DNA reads TGTGCCAGTAGTATTGGAGGGGTTGGCTACACCTTC. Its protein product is CASSIGGVGYTF.

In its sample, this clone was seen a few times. The CDR3 spells CASSPPGQPQHF. The CDR3 DNA follows: TGTGCCAGCAGCCCCCCGGGTCAGCCCCAGCATTTT. The genes are TRBV7-9 and TRBJ1-5; unclear D gene. The CDR3 has 12 amino acids. Germline V gives CDR1 SEHNR, CDR2 FQNEAQ (reference sequence). V was shortened by 5 bases and J by 6 bases, with 8 bases between the two germline ends.

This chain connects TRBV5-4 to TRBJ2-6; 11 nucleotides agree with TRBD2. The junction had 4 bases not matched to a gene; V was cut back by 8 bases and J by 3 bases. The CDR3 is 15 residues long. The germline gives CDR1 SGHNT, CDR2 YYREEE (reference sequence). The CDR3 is CASSGGAFGANVLTF. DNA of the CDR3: TGTGCCAGTAGCGGGGGGGCCTTTGGGGCCAACGTCCTGACTTTC.

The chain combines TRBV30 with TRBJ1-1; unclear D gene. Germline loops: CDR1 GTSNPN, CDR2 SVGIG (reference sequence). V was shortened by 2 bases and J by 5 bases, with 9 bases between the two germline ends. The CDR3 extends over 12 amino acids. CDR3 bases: TGTGCCTGGAGTCCGACGGTGACTGAAGCTTTCTTT. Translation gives CAWSPTVTEAFF. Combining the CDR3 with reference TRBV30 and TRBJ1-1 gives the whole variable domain SQTIHQWPATLVQPVGSPLSLECTVEGTSNPNLYWYRQAAGRGLQLLFYSVGIGQISSEVPQNLSASRPQDRQFILSSKKLLLSDSGFYLCAWSPTVTEAFFGQGTRLTVV.

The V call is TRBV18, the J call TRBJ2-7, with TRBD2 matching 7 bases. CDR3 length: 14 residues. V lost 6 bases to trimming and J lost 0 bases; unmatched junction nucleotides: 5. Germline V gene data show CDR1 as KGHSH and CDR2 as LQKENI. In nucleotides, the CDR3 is TGTGCCAGCTCCCTAGCGGAGAGCTCCTACGAGCAGTACTTC. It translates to CASSLAESSYEQYF. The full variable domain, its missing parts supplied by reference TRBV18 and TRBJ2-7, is NAGVMQNPRHLVRRRGQEARLRCSPMKGHSHVYWYRQLPEEGLKFMVYLQKENIIDESGMPKERFSAEFPKEGPSILRIQQVVRGDSAAYFCASSLAESSYEQYFGPGTRLTVT.

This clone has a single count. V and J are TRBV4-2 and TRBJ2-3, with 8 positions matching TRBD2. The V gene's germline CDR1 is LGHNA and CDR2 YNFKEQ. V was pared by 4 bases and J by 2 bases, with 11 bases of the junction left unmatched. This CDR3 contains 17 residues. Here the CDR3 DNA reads TGTGCCAGCAGCCTCTACTTACGGACTAGCCTCACAGATACGCAGTATTTT. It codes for CASSLYLRTSLTDTQYF.

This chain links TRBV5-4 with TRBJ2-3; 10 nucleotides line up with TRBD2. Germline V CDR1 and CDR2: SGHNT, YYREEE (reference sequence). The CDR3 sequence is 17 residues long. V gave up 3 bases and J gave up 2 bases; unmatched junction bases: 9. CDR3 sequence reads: CASSSPTSGYLTDTQYF. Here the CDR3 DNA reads TGTGCCAGCAGCTCGCCGACTAGCGGGTACCTCACAGATACGCAGTATTTT.

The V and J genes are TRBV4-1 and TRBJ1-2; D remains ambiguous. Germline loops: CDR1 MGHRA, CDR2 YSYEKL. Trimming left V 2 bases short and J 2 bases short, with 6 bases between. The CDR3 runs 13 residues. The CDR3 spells CASSQSVNYGYTF. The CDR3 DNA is TGCGCCAGCAGCCAAAGCGTGAACTATGGCTACACCTTC.

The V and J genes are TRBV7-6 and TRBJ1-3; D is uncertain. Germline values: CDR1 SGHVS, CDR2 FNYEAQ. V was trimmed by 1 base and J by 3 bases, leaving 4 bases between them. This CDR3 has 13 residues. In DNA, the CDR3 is TGTGCCAGCAGCTTAGGGTTTGGAAACACCATATATTTT. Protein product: CASSLGFGNTIYF. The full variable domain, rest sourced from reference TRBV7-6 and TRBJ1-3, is GAGVSQSPRYKVTKRGQDVALRCDPISGHVSLYWYRQALGQGPEFLTYFNYEAQQDKSGLPNDRFSAERPEGSISTLTIQRTEQRDSAMYRCASSLGFGNTIYFGEGSWLTVV.

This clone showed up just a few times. The CDR3 sequence: CASSSRGGPTGELFF. CDR3 DNA sequence: TGTGCCAGCAGTTCCCGGGGGGGCCCCACCGGGGAGCTGTTTTTT. The chain uses TRBV27 and TRBJ2-2, with TRBD2 matching over 8 bases. J was trimmed by 4 bases and V by 4 bases; bases with no gene match: 5. The germline V gene has CDR1 MNHEY and CDR2 SMNVEV (reference sequence). The CDR3 consists of 15 residues.

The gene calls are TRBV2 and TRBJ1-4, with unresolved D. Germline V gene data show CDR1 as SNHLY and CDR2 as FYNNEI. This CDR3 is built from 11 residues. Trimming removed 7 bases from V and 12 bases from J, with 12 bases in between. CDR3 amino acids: CASNRGVELFF. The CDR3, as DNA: TGTGCCAGCAATCGGGGTGTTGAACTGTTTTTT.

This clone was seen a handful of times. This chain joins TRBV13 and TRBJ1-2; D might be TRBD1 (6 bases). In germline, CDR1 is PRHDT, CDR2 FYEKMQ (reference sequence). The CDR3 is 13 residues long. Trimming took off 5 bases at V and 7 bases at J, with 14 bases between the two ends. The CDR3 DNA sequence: TGTGCCAGCAGCACCCGGACAGCGCGTGGCTACACCTTC. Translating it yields CASSTRTARGYTF. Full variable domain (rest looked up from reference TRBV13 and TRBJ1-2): AAGVIQSPRHLIKEKRETATLKCYPIPRHDTVYWYQQGPGQDPQFLISFYEKMQSDKGSIPDRFSAQQFSDYHSELNMSSLELGDSALYFCASSTRTARGYTFGSGTRLTVV.

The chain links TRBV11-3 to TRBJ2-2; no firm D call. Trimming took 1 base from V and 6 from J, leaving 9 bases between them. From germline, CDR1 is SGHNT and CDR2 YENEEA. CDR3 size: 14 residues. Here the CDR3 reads CASSLGGSPGELFF. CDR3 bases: TGTGCCAGCAGCTTAGGGGGTAGCCCCGGGGAGCTGTTTTTT.

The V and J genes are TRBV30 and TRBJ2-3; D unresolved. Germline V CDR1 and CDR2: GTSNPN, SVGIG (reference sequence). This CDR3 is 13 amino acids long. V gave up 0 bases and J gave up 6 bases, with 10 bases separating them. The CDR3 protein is CAWSVGRVDTQYF. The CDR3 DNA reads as TGTGCCTGGAGTGTAGGAAGGGTGGATACGCAGTATTTT. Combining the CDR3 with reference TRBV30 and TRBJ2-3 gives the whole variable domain SQTIHQWPATLVQPVGSPLSLECTVEGTSNPNLYWYRQAAGRGLQLLFYSVGIGQISSEVPQNLSASRPQDRQFILSSKKLLLSDSGFYLCAWSVGRVDTQYFGPGTRLTVL.

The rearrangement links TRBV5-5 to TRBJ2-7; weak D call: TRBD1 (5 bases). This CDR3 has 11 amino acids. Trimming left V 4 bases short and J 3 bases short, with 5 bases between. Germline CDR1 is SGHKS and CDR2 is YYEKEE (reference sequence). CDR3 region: CASSGHYEQYF. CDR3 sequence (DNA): TGTGCCAGCAGCGGACACTACGAGCAGTACTTC.

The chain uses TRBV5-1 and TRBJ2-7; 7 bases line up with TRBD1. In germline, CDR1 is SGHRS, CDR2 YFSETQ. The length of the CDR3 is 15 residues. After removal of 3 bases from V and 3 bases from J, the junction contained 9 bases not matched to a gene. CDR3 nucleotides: TGCGCCAGCAGCTCCCCGACGACAGGGAGCTACGAGCAGTACTTC. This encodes CASSSPTTGSYEQYF. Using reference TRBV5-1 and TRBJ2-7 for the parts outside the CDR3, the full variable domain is KAGVTQTPRYLIKTRGQQVTLSCSPISGHRSVSWYQQTPGQGLQFLFEYFSETQRNKGNFPGRFSGRQFSNSRSEMNVSTLELGDSALYLCASSSPTTGSYEQYFGPGTRLTVT.

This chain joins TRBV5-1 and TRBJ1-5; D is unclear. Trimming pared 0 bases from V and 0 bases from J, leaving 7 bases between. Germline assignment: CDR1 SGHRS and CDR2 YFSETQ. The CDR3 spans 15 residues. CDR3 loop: CASSLEGYSNQPQHF. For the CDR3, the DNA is TGCGCCAGCAGCTTGGAGGGCTATAGCAATCAGCCCCAGCATTTT.

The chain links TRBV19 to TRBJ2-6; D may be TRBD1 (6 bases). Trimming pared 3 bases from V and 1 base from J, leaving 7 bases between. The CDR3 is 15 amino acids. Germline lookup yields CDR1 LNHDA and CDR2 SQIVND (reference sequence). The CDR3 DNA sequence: TGTGCCAGTAGTATTACAGGGTCTGGGGCCAACGTCCTGACTTTC. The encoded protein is CASSITGSGANVLTF. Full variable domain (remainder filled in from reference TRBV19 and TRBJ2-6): DGGITQSPKYLFRKEGQNVTLSCEQNLNHDAMYWYRQDPGQGLRLIYYSQIVNDFQKGDIAEGYSVSREKKESFPLTVTSAQKNPTAFYLCASSITGSGANVLTFGAGSRLTVL.